Sequencing of this T cell receptor (beta chain) was carried out in a study of T cell responses to AZD1222 COVID-19 vaccine. Second-dose recipients at about 4 or about 12 weeks were treated as one pooled group. This CDR3 is built from 14 residues. Germline-derived CDR1 and CDR2 are MDHEN and SYDVKM. V was pared by 4 bases and J by 6 bases, with 5 bases of the junction left unmatched. About this clone: Its matching antigen is unknown.

The assay was immunoSEQ multiplex PCR, and TCRdb's table has in-frame clones only and misses some. This sample has approximately 150,000 clones, with less than 95% found just once. General study results and limits: Spike was spanned by vaccine-associated CD4 TCRs, with dominance at 160-218 and 743-854. Repertoire sampling was restricted to post-peak T cell response timepoints. A rise in Spike-specific TCR breadth and depth followed two AZD1222 doses.

The material was peripheral blood, obtained 28 days after the second AZD1222 dose. The TCR originated in an adult who received the AZD1222 COVID-19 vaccine. The chain uses TRBV28 and TRBJ2-3; 9 bases fit TRBD1. Here the CDR3 reads CASSSGQGWDTQYF. The CDR3 DNA sequence: TGTGCCAGCAGTTCAGGACAGGGGTGGGATACGCAGTATTTT.